Listed below are T cell receptor beta chains from one sample, sequenced in a study of memory B cells and T cells in multiple sclerosis. Their antigens are not known. Some clones are missing from TCRdb's copy, which holds only in-frame ones; the method was immunoSEQ multiplex PCR. This sample has approximately 32,000 clones, with about 84% found just once. Source material: PBMCs from blood kept in culture. All receptors come from a human donor with multiple sclerosis. Each CDR3 is given with its conserved first and last residue. The order of the fields is V gene, J gene, D gene, clone size, CDR3 protein. D genes are given only for firm matches. Clone size is stated in some rows and not others, as once, few, many or a class when expanded.

V gene: TRBV13; J gene: TRBJ1-2; D gene: NA; clone size: NA; CDR3 protein: CASKEGRGYSLGGYTF
V gene: TRBV27; J gene: TRBJ1-1; D gene: NA; clone size: once; CDR3 protein: CASSLSANTEAFF
V gene: TRBV19; J gene: TRBJ2-7; D gene: NA; clone size: NA; CDR3 protein: CASRKGGTVNYEQYF
V gene: TRBV7-9; J gene: TRBJ2-1; D gene: NA; clone size: NA; CDR3 protein: CASSLGQASSYNEQFF
V gene: TRBV2; J gene: TRBJ1-1; D gene: NA; clone size: NA; CDR3 protein: CASILGVMNTEAFF
V gene: TRBV29-1; J gene: TRBJ2-3; D gene: NA; clone size: NA; CDR3 protein: CSVAFGGPTDTQYF
V gene: TRBV21-1; J gene: TRBJ2-7; D gene: NA; clone size: few; CDR3 protein: CASSNGASGRYEQYF
V gene: TRBV2; J gene: TRBJ2-7; D gene: NA; clone size: once; CDR3 protein: CASSEDTLPYEQYF
V gene: TRBV28; J gene: TRBJ2-4; D gene: TRBD1; clone size: NA; CDR3 protein: CASNPEDRAKNIQYF
V gene: TRBV2; J gene: TRBJ2-1; D gene: NA; clone size: NA; CDR3 protein: CATGPGNEQFF
V gene: TRBV25-1; J gene: TRBJ2-5; D gene: NA; clone size: NA; CDR3 protein: CASSELQVQETQYF
V gene: TRBV18; J gene: TRBJ2-3; D gene: NA; clone size: NA; CDR3 protein: CASSAGTSGTDTQYF
V gene: TRBV29-1; J gene: TRBJ1-2; D gene: TRBD1; clone size: NA; CDR3 protein: CSVVPDRAGYGYTF
V gene: TRBV7-8; J gene: TRBJ1-1; D gene: NA; clone size: NA; CDR3 protein: CASSLTEVGAFF
V gene: TRBV7-9; J gene: TRBJ2-2; D gene: NA; clone size: few; CDR3 protein: CASSLGALVGGTGELFF
V gene: TRBV29-1; J gene: TRBJ2-1; D gene: NA; clone size: NA; CDR3 protein: CSVDRSPPYNEQFF